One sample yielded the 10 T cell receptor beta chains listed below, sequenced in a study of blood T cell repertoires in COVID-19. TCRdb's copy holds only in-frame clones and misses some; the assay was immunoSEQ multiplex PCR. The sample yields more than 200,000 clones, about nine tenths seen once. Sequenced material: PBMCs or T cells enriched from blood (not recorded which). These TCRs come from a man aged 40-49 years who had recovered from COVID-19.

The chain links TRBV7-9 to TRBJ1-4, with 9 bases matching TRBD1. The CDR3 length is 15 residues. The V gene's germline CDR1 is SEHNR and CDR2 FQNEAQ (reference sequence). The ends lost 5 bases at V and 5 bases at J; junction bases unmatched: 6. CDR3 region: CASSPGTGKNEKLFF. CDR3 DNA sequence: TGTGCCAGCAGCCCCGGGACAGGGAAGAATGAAAAACTGTTTTTT.

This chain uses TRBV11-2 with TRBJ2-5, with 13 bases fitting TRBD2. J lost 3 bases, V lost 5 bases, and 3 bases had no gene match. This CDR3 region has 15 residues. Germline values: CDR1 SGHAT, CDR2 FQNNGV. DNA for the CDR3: TGTGCCAGCAGCCCCGGGACTAGCGGGGAAGAGACCCAGTACTTC. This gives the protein CASSPGTSGEETQYF.

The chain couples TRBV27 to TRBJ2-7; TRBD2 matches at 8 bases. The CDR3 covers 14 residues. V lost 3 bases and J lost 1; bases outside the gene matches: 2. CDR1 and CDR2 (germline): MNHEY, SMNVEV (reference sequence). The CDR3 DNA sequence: TGTGCCAGCAGTTTTGGGACTAGTTCCTACGAGCAGTACTTC. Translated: CASSFGTSSYEQYF.

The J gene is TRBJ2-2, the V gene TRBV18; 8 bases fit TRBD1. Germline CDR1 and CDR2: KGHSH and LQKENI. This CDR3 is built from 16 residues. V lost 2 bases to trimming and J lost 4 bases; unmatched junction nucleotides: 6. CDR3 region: CASSPGQGGFTGELFF. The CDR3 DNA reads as TGTGCCAGCTCACCAGGACAGGGCGGGTTCACCGGGGAGCTGTTTTTT.

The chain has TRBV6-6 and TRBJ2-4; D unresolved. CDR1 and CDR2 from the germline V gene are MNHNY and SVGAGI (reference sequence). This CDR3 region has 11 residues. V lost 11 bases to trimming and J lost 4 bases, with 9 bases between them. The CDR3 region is CAVAEKNIQYF. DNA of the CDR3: TGTGCCGTGGCGGAAAAAAACATTCAGTACTTC.

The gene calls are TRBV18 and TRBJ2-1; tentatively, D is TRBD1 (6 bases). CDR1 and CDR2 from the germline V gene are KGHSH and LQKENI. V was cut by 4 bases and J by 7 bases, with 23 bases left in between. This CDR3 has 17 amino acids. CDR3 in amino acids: CASSQDLRHRVGNEQFF. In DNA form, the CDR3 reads TGTGCCAGCTCACAGGACCTTAGACACAGGGTTGGGAATGAGCAGTTCTTC.

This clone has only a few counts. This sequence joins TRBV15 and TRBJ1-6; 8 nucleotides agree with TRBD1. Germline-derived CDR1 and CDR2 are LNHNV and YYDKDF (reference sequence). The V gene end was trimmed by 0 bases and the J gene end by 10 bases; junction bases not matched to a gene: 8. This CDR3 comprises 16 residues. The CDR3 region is CATSRDADRGSSPLHF. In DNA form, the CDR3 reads TGTGCCACCAGCAGAGATGCTGACAGGGGTAGCTCACCCCTCCACTTT.

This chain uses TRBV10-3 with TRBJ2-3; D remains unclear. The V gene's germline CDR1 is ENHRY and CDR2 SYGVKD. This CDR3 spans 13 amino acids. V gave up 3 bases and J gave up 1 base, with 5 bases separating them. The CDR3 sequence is CAISDEGTDTQYF. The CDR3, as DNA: TGTGCCATCAGTGATGAGGGCACAGATACGCAGTATTTT.

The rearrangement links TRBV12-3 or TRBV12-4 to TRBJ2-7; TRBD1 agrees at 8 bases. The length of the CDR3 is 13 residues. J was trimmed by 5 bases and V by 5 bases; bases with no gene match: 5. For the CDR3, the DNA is TGTGCCAGCAGTACGGGACAGGCGGACGAGCAGTACTTC. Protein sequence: CASSTGQADEQYF.

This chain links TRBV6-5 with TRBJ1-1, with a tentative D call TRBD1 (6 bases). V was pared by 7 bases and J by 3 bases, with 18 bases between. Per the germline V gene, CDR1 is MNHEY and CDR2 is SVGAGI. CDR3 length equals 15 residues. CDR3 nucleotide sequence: TGTGCCAGCACTCTTTTGACAGGACTTTACACTGAAGCTTTCTTT. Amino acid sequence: CASTLLTGLYTEAFF.